This T cell receptor (beta chain) appears in the sequencing data of a study of cytomegalovirus exposure and HLA in healthy donors. Study at large: Early on, a data release was issued that held some 85 million unique TCRs from HLA-typed donors. The study's findings and limits: At a 0.05 false discovery rate, a later analysis found over 15,000 TCR beta sequences to be associated with HLA alleles. In a later analysis, TCR beta V- and J-gene trimming showed a link to a missense DCLRE1C variant.

This PCR relied on a set of 60 Vbeta primers and 13 Jbeta primers. Repertoires were generated with immunoSEQ multiplex PCR, while TCRdb's copy carries only in-frame clones and drops some. The table shows 90,000 to 120,000 clones, with around 78% occurring only once. As concerns this clone: Its specificity is unknown.

V dropped 4 bases and J dropped 9; count of bases not matched to a gene: 10. The CDR3 extends over 15 amino acids. Per the germline V gene, CDR1 is SGHTA and CDR2 is FQGTGA. At the time of sampling, donors were nominally healthy, though unrecorded immune exposures were likely. The chain couples TRBV7-3 to TRBJ2-1, with TRBD2 identical over 9 bases. This clonotype was sampled from a man aged 25 to 40 in good health and CMV-seronegative. Sample: PBMCs. The CDR3 DNA reads as TGTGCCAGCAGCTCCGGGGCGGGGGGGCCGGGTGAGCAGTTCTTC. It specifies CASSSGAGGPGEQFF.